The T cell receptor beta chain described here comes from a study of shared clonotypes between healthy human individuals. Concerning this clone itself: What it binds is not known.

In the original workflow: Filtering differed for immunoSEQ, which gave only junction sequences without quality scores. Clones were read by immunoSEQ multiplex PCR, and TCRdb kept only the in-frame ones, dropping some. That table furnishes V, J and clone size, whereas the DNA furnished D and trimming. The sample holds millions of clones; roughly 92% are singletons and the top ten take over 0.12%. The split of CD4+ cells yielded CD45RA+ naive and CD45RA-negative memory subsets. Between the trimmed V and J ends, which lost 6 bases and 3 bases, there was a span of 9 bases. Per the germline V gene, CDR1 is MNHNS and CDR2 is SASEGT. CDR3 length: 13 amino acids. Study results and caveats: Across several donors, naive CD4 shared around 5.1%, naive CD8 3.5% to 4%, memory CD4 less than 2.5%, memory CD8 under 0.5%.

The receptor's source is a man aged 18 to 30 in good health. The sequenced sample consisted of naive CD4+ T cells sorted from blood. Subset: CD45RA+ positively selected. The rearrangement links TRBV6-1 to TRBJ1-3; a possible D gene is TRBD1 (5 bases). DNA for the CDR3: TGTGCCAGCAGGGGGACCGTTGGAAACACCATATATTTT. Translating gives CASRGTVGNTIYF.